Shown below are 30 T cell receptor beta chains from a single sample sequenced in a study of shared clonotypes between healthy human individuals. Measured with immunoSEQ multiplex PCR; TCRdb has only the in-frame clones, and not every one. In the table there are some 490,000 clones, approximately 78% of which are singletons. Material: PBMCs. Receptors were obtained from a middle-aged woman in good health. Some clones in this sample may be carry-over from other donors' samples.

V gene TRBV7-9 combines with J gene TRBJ2-2; 8 nucleotides agree with TRBD2. Germline V gene data show CDR1 as SEHNR and CDR2 as FQNEAQ (reference sequence). The V and J ends lost 3 bases and 5 bases, in that order; junction bases with no gene match: 5. CDR3 length: 15 amino acids. The CDR3 bases are TGTGCCAGCAGCTTCCTCTCGGGAGGGACCGGGGAGCTGTTTTTT. Residues: CASSFLSGGTGELFF.

The genes are TRBV28 and TRBJ2-7; perhaps TRBD1 as D (6 bases). The CDR3 covers 16 residues. V lost 2 bases and J 1 base, leaving 15 bases between the germline ends. Germline values: CDR1 MDHEN, CDR2 SYDVKM. The DNA for the CDR3 is TGTGCCAGCAGTTTAGGGTCAAGACAGGTTTCCTACGAGCAGTACTTC. It translates to CASSLGSRQVSYEQYF. The complete variable domain, with remaining parts taken from reference TRBV28 and TRBJ2-7, reads DVKVTQSSRYLVKRTGEKVFLECVQDMDHENMFWYRQDPGLGLRLIYFSYDVKMKEKGDIPEGYSVSREKKERFSLILESASTNQTSMYLCASSLGSRQVSYEQYFGPGTRLTVT.

The rearrangement links TRBV5-6 to TRBJ2-1, with 8 bases aligning to TRBD2. Germline-derived CDR1 and CDR2 are SGHDT and YYEEEE. Trimming removed 2 bases from V and 5 bases from J; junction bases left unmatched: 12. This CDR3 contains 17 residues. CDR3 DNA: TGTGCCAGCAGCTTTGAGCGGGAGTTCCCCAAAAACAATGAGCAGTTCTTC. Translation gives CASSFEREFPKNNEQFF.

The chain joins TRBV28 to TRBJ2-1; possibly TRBD1 for D (5 bases). This CDR3 is 13 amino acids long. Trimming took 4 bases from V and 5 from J, leaving 9 bases between them. CDR1 MDHEN and CDR2 SYDVKM come from the germline V gene. The CDR3 bases are TGTGCCAGCAGTTCCTTGGGGCACAATGAGCAGTTCTTC. Translating gives CASSSLGHNEQFF.

This clone has more than one count but fewer than ten. The genes are TRBV11-2 and TRBJ1-1, with D possibly TRBD1 on 6 matching bases. With 1 base removed from V and 4 bases from J, the gap between germline ends came to 13 bases. The CDR3 spans 15 residues. The germline gives CDR1 SGHAT, CDR2 FQNNGV. CDR3 protein: CASSLAGQWSTEAFF. The CDR3 DNA follows: TGTGCCAGCAGCTTAGCAGGACAGTGGAGCACTGAAGCTTTCTTT. Looking up the rest from reference TRBV11-2 and TRBJ1-1 gives the full variable domain: EAGVAQSPRYKIIEKRQSVAFWCNPISGHATLYWYQQILGQGPKLLIQFQNNGVVDDSQLPKDRFSAERLKGVDSTLKIQPAKLEDSAVYLCASSLAGQWSTEAFFGQGTRLTVV.

The chain combines TRBV5-1 with TRBJ2-7, with TRBD1 matching 9 bases. Trimming removed 1 base from V and 4 bases from J; junction bases left unmatched: 6. The CDR3 sequence is 15 residues long. Looked up from germline, CDR1 is SGHRS and CDR2 is YFSETQ. Here the CDR3 reads CASSLIETGGYEQYF. The CDR3 bases are TGCGCCAGCAGCTTGATCGAGACAGGGGGTTACGAGCAGTACTTC.

This clone was counted ten times or more. This chain uses TRBV21-1 with TRBJ2-1. TRBV21-1 is an annotated pseudogene. The CDR3 is 16 residues long. The CDR3 nucleotides are TGTGCCAGCAGCAAAGAGAGAGCAGGGAGCTACAATGAGCAGTTCTTC. This gives the protein CASSKERAGSYNEQFF.

The genes are TRBV5-1 and TRBJ2-1, with 7 positions matching TRBD2. V shed 4 bases, J shed 5 bases, and the junction held 3 bases outside the gene matches. Germline loops: CDR1 SGHRS, CDR2 YFSETQ. The CDR3 sequence is 13 residues long. The CDR3 loop reads CASSMGGNNEQFF. The CDR3 nucleotides are TGCGCCAGCAGCATGGGAGGGAACAATGAGCAGTTCTTC.

V and J are TRBV13 and TRBJ2-1; TRBD1 aligns across 7 bases. In germline, CDR1 is PRHDT, CDR2 FYEKMQ (reference sequence). V shed 0 bases and J 7 bases; nucleotides not matched to a gene: 6. This CDR3 comprises 15 residues. CDR3 in amino acids: CASSLGEGGGNEQFF. CDR3 nucleotide sequence: TGTGCCAGCAGCTTAGGAGAAGGGGGCGGGAATGAGCAGTTCTTC.

J is TRBJ2-2 and V is TRBV11-1; D might be TRBD1 (5 bases). This CDR3 region has 13 residues. V lost 2 bases to trimming and J lost 6 bases, with 7 bases between them. Looked up from germline, CDR1 is SGHAT and CDR2 is FQDESV (reference sequence). Here the CDR3 reads CASSLQGSGELFF. The CDR3 DNA is TGTGCCAGCAGCTTACAGGGCTCCGGGGAGCTGTTTTTT.

This chain links TRBV6-6 with TRBJ1-2; TRBD1 aligns across 7 bases. The CDR3 loop spans 13 amino acids. Germline-derived CDR1 and CDR2 are MNHNY and SVGAGI (reference sequence). After removal of 6 bases from V and 8 bases from J, the junction contained 9 bases not matched to a gene. The CDR3 reads CASRASTGRGYTF. The DNA for the CDR3 is TGTGCCAGCAGAGCCTCGACAGGGAGAGGCTACACCTTC.

Concerning this clone itself: Other DNA sequences in the same sample also yield this CDR3. The J gene is TRBJ2-5, the V gene TRBV6-6, with a possible D match to TRBD1 (6 bases). The CDR3 length is 15 residues. Trimming took 0 bases from V and 1 from J, leaving 9 bases between them. Germline V gene lookup returns CDR1 MNHNY and CDR2 SVGAGI (reference sequence). The CDR3 coding sequence is TGTGCCAGCAGTTACTCGAGGGGGACCCAAGAGACCCAGTACTTC. Its translation: CASSYSRGTQETQYF.

The chain combines TRBV2 with TRBJ1-1; possibly TRBD1 for D (5 bases). Germline values: CDR1 SNHLY, CDR2 FYNNEI. V dropped 6 bases and J dropped 3 bases, with 14 bases sitting between them. This CDR3 contains 14 residues. The CDR3 nucleotides are TGTGCCAGCAGGGACGAAGGGGAGTACACTGAAGCTTTCTTT. Its translation: CASRDEGEYTEAFF.

About this clone itself: It is likely a read error: a sequence one base away is far more abundant. Additional DNA sequences in this sample encode the identical CDR3. CDR3 sequence (DNA): TGTGCCAGCAGTGGCCCTACTAGTGGAGACTCTAGCACAGATACGCAGTATTTT. This gives the protein CASSGPTSGDSSTDTQYF. The gene calls are TRBV2 and TRBJ2-3, with D possibly TRBD2 on 5 matching bases. CDR3 size: 18 residues. Germline V gene data show CDR1 as SNHLY and CDR2 as FYNNEI. With 4 bases removed from V and 0 bases from J, the gap between germline ends came to 20 bases.

The V and J genes are TRBV28 and TRBJ1-2, with D maybe TRBD1 (5 bases). Trimming pared 4 bases from V and 3 bases from J, leaving 12 bases between. CDR1 and CDR2 (germline): MDHEN, SYDVKM. The CDR3 is made up of 14 amino acids. Written as DNA, the CDR3 is TGTGCCAGCAGTTACGGGACGGCGGACTATGGCTACACCTTC. Translation: CASSYGTADYGYTF.

The chain carries TRBV9 and TRBJ1-2; 8 bases map to TRBD1. The germline gives CDR1 SGDLS, CDR2 YYNGEE. With V trimmed by 6 bases and J by 7 bases, 11 bases remained unmatched. This CDR3 has 14 residues. For the CDR3, the DNA is TGTGCCAGCACTATCCTGGACAGGGAGTTTGGCTACACCTTC. This sequence encodes CASTILDREFGYTF. The full variable domain, completed using reference TRBV9 and TRBJ1-2, is DSGVTQTPKHLITATGQRVTLRCSPRSGDLSVYWYQQSLDQGLQFLIQYYNGEERAKGNILERFSAQQFPDLHSELNLSSLELGDSALYFCASTILDREFGYTFGSGTRLTVV.

The V call is TRBV28, the J call TRBJ2-1; no firm D call. CDR3 length equals 11 residues. The V end was cut by 6 bases, the J end by 10 bases, with 10 bases between. Germline V gives CDR1 MDHEN, CDR2 SYDVKM. The CDR3 coding sequence is TGTGCCAGCAGCTCCGCCGGGGAGCAGTTCTTC. Its protein is CASSSAGEQFF.

V gene TRBV2 combines with J gene TRBJ2-3; the D call may be TRBD1 or TRBD2 (6 bases each). Germline assignment: CDR1 SNHLY and CDR2 FYNNEI. V shed 9 bases and J shed 4 bases, with 17 bases lying between them. This CDR3 has 14 residues. CDR3 nucleotides: TGTGCCAGAGACAGGCCGGGGGTTGCAGATACGCAGTATTTT. Amino acids: CARDRPGVADTQYF.

As DNA, the CDR3 is TGTGCCAGCAGACGGGGGGATGACAGACCCTACGAGCAGTACTTC. Encoded protein: CASRRGDDRPYEQYF. The chain uses TRBV6-5 and TRBJ2-7; the match to TRBD2 covers 7 bases. Germline loops: CDR1 MNHEY, CDR2 SVGAGI. This CDR3 has 15 amino acids. The V and J ends lost 6 bases and 2 bases, in that order; junction bases with no gene match: 10.

J is TRBJ2-2 and V is TRBV9; 7 bases are shared with TRBD1. Trimming removed 0 bases from V and 6 bases from J; junction bases left unmatched: 2. The CDR3 runs to 14 residues. Germline values: CDR1 SGDLS, CDR2 YYNGEE. CDR3 nucleotides: TGTGCCAGCAGCGTAGACAGGGGTTCCGGGGAGCTGTTTTTT. Protein product: CASSVDRGSGELFF.

The V and J genes are TRBV14 and TRBJ2-3, with 10 bases aligning to TRBD2. Per the germline V gene, CDR1 is SGHDN and CDR2 is FVKESK. The CDR3 runs 15 residues. With 4 bases clipped from V and 6 bases from J, the junction kept 7 bases outside the gene matches. CDR3 amino acids: CASSLLAGAGDTQYF. The CDR3 DNA is TGTGCCAGCAGCCTTCTAGCGGGAGCCGGTGATACGCAGTATTTT.

V usage is TRBV5-1 and J usage is TRBJ2-1; 8 bases fit TRBD2. Trimming removed 4 bases from V and 8 bases from J; junction bases left unmatched: 17. The CDR3 consists of 17 residues. The germline V gene has CDR1 SGHRS and CDR2 YFSETQ. The CDR3, as DNA: TGCGCCAGCAGCCTATACGGGTCGGCGGGAGGTAGGGATGAGCAGTTCTTC. Translated, it gives CASSLYGSAGGRDEQFF.

This clone was counted once. The V call is TRBV7-2, the J call TRBJ2-4, with D perhaps TRBD1 (6 bases). The CDR3 contains 13 residues. V lost 1 base and J 7 bases, leaving 8 bases between the germline ends. Germline V CDR1 and CDR2: SGHTA, FQGNSA. The CDR3 region is CASSLEQGNIQYF. The CDR3 DNA follows: TGTGCCAGCAGCTTAGAGCAGGGGAACATTCAGTACTTC.

V and J are TRBV6-5 and TRBJ2-5; TRBD1 is a possible D gene (5 bases). Germline assignment: CDR1 MNHEY and CDR2 SVGAGI. V lost 5 bases and J 5 bases, leaving 15 bases between the germline ends. The CDR3 loop spans 14 amino acids. The CDR3 sequence: CASSAAGLAETQYF. As DNA, the CDR3 is TGTGCCAGCAGTGCTGCAGGGTTGGCGGAGACCCAGTACTTC.

The chain joins TRBV18 to TRBJ1-3; possible D gene TRBD1, 6 bases. The CDR3 totals 17 residues. Germline V gene data show CDR1 as KGHSH and CDR2 as LQKENI. The germline V and J ends were trimmed by 3 bases and 2 bases, with 17 bases remaining between them. For the CDR3, the DNA is TGTGCCAGCTCACCGTCCCTAGACAGGTCGGCTGGAAACACCATATATTTT. The encoded protein is CASSPSLDRSAGNTIYF.

As concerns this clone: It differs at one base from a far larger clone, so likely a read error. The sample holds other DNA sequences that translate to the same CDR3. The chain combines TRBV28 with TRBJ1-5; D gene unclear. The CDR3 extends over 15 amino acids. Germline CDR1 is MDHEN and CDR2 is SYDVKM. Trimming shortened V by 7 bases and J by 5 bases, and 18 bases separated the two germline ends. The CDR3: CASTPGGGIYQPQHF. As DNA, the CDR3 is TGTGCCAGCACCCCGGGTGGCGGCATCTATCAGCCCCAGCATTTT.

The J gene is TRBJ1-2, the V gene TRBV5-1; no clear D. The CDR3 is made up of 14 amino acids. V was trimmed by 2 bases and J by 6 bases, leaving 14 bases between them. Germline V CDR1 and CDR2: SGHRS, YFSETQ. CDR3 in DNA: TGCGCCAGCAGCTTAGGATCCTGGGCCCATGGCTACACCTTC. This sequence encodes CASSLGSWAHGYTF.

The chain couples TRBV4-2 to TRBJ2-3, with D uncertain. Per germline, CDR1 LGHNA and CDR2 YNFKEQ. CDR3 size: 12 residues. Trimming cost V 0 bases and J 6 bases, with 4 bases left between them. The CDR3 here is CASSQERDTQYF. CDR3 bases: TGTGCCAGCAGCCAAGAGCGCGATACGCAGTATTTT.

The chain carries TRBV25-1 and TRBJ2-3; 7 positions match TRBD2. The V segment lost 4 bases and the J segment 0 bases; nucleotides outside the gene matches: 13. The CDR3 is 18 amino acids. The germline V gene encodes CDR1 MGHDK and CDR2 SYGVNS. The CDR3 DNA reads TGTGCCAGCAGTGCCCGGAACGCGGGAGCCGCTAGCACAGATACGCAGTATTTT. Protein: CASSARNAGAASTDTQYF.

This chain uses TRBV6-5 with TRBJ1-1; a possible D gene is TRBD1 (6 bases). V dropped 2 bases and J dropped 5 bases, with 12 bases sitting between them. The germline V gene has CDR1 MNHEY and CDR2 SVGAGI. This CDR3 comprises 14 residues. CDR3 region: CASSYILRGTEAFF. CDR3 DNA: TGTGCCAGCAGTTACATACTTAGGGGGACTGAAGCTTTCTTT.